The 29 T cell receptor beta chains listed next were all sequenced from one sample in a study of response to subunit inactivated influenza vaccine. Each CDR3 protein is one row after TCRdb ran MiXCR on the RT-PCR reads. The sample holds some 540,000 distinct CDR3 sequences, approximately 20% seen once. These data were likewise used in another study, on T cells expressing NK-cell markers. In that study: TCR beta cDNA was made by 5'RACE template switching with UMIs.

The material sequenced was CD4+ T cells sorted from PBMCs, taken 11 to 12 days after vaccination. Receptors originate from a man aged 45-65 years who received an inactivated influenza vaccine.

This clonotype occurred a few times. The J gene is TRBJ2-7, the V gene TRBV5-1, with 9 bases that match TRBD1. Germline V gene lookup returns CDR1 SGHRS and CDR2 YFSETQ. This CDR3 region has 16 residues. V lost 2 bases to trimming and J lost 5 bases; unmatched junction nucleotides: 11. In nucleotides, the CDR3 is TGCGCCAGCAGCTTTTCGGCCGGGACAGGGTTTAACGAGCAGTACTTC. Translated: CASSFSAGTGFNEQYF.

CDR3 in amino acids: CASSIRGLADYNEQFF. In DNA form, the CDR3 reads TGCGCCAGCAGCATACGGGGACTAGCGGACTACAATGAGCAGTTCTTC. V gene TRBV5-1 combines with J gene TRBJ2-1, with 11 bases matching TRBD2. This CDR3 spans 16 amino acids. V dropped 4 bases and J dropped 3; count of bases not matched to a gene: 6. Looked up from germline, CDR1 is SGHRS and CDR2 is YFSETQ.

V gene TRBV6-2 or TRBV6-3 combines with J gene TRBJ1-1; D is unresolved. This CDR3 spans 12 amino acids. V gave up 8 bases and J gave up 1 base, with 8 bases separating them. Germline assignment: CDR1 MNHEY and CDR2 SVGEGT. The DNA of the CDR3 is TGTGCCAGCGGTCGGAAGAACACTGAAGCTTTCTTT. Amino acids: CASGRKNTEAFF.

The genes are TRBV6-2 or TRBV6-3 and TRBJ2-3, with no clear D. The germline V and J ends were trimmed by 10 bases and 2 bases, with 10 bases remaining between them. The germline gives CDR1 MNHEY, CDR2 SVGEGT. The CDR3 runs 12 residues. The CDR3 loop reads CAIRSLTDTQYF. CDR3 coding DNA: TGTGCCATCCGGTCTCTCACAGATACGCAGTATTTT.

This clonotype occurred many times. The chain recombines TRBV12-3 or TRBV12-4 with TRBJ2-7, with TRBD2 identical over 11 bases. The V and J ends lost 6 bases and 4 bases, in that order; junction bases with no gene match: 5. The CDR3 has 14 residues. The CDR3 DNA reads TGTGCCAGCAGAGCCGGGACTAGCGGTTACGAGCAGTACTTC. It is translated as CASRAGTSGYEQYF.

The rearrangement joins TRBV11-2 to TRBJ2-2; D is unclear. Germline lookup yields CDR1 SGHAT and CDR2 FQNNGV. Trimming took off 5 bases at V and 4 bases at J, with 11 bases between the two ends. The CDR3 has 14 amino acids. The CDR3 DNA reads as TGTGCCAGCAGCCAAAGGTGGGGCACCGGGGAGCTGTTTTTT. Amino acids: CASSQRWGTGELFF.

In its sample, this clonotype was seen many times. J is TRBJ2-1 and V is TRBV5-1, with a weak D call TRBD2 (6 bases). Germline lookup yields CDR1 SGHRS and CDR2 YFSETQ. The CDR3 spans 12 residues. Trimming left V 4 bases short and J 10 bases short, with 12 bases between. This chain's CDR3 is CASSPPGSEQFF. The CDR3 DNA is TGCGCCAGCAGCCCCCCCGGGAGCGAGCAGTTCTTC.

CDR3 DNA: TGTGCCAGCAGCGGGACAGGCTTTCAGCCCCAGCATTTT. This encodes CASSGTGFQPQHF. This sequence joins TRBV12-3 or TRBV12-4 and TRBJ1-5; 8 bases are a match to TRBD1. Trimming at V came to 6 bases and at J to 6 bases, leaving 4 bases not matched to a gene. The length of the CDR3 is 13 residues.

Only a few counts were recorded for this clonotype. This chain links TRBV11-2 with TRBJ2-1; D may be TRBD1 (6 bases). The V and J ends lost 0 bases and 0 bases respectively, with 12 bases between them. Germline V gives CDR1 SGHAT, CDR2 FQNNGV. This CDR3 region has 17 residues. The CDR3 DNA follows: TGTGCCAGCAGCTTAGATCTCGGGACAAGCTCCTACAATGAGCAGTTCTTC. The encoded protein is CASSLDLGTSSYNEQFF.

This chain connects TRBV29-1 to TRBJ2-7; no reliable D call. V was shortened by 3 bases and J by 0 bases, with 9 bases between the two germline ends. Germline values: CDR1 SQVTM, CDR2 ANQGSEA. The CDR3 has 13 amino acids. CDR3 nucleotide sequence: TGCAGCGTTGACGGACGGGTCTCCTACGAGCAGTACTTC. It is translated as CSVDGRVSYEQYF.

The chain uses TRBV29-1 and TRBJ2-3; D unresolved. Trimming cost V 4 bases and J 1 base, with 9 bases left between them. This CDR3 contains 13 residues. CDR1 and CDR2 (germline): SQVTM, ANQGSEA. In DNA, the CDR3 is TGCAGCGTTGGGGGTAGGGGCACAGATACGCAGTATTTT. Protein sequence: CSVGGRGTDTQYF.

The chain has TRBV7-6 and TRBJ2-2, with a tentative D call TRBD2 (5 bases). Germline CDR1 SGHVS, CDR2 FNYEAQ. The CDR3 runs 14 residues. Trimming took 0 bases from V and 6 from J, leaving 8 bases between them. The CDR3 reads CASSLAGGSGELFF. DNA of the CDR3: TGTGCCAGCAGCTTAGCGGGCGGGTCCGGGGAGCTGTTTTTT.

The gene calls are TRBV2 and TRBJ2-2; D not certain. Deletions cut 7 bases from V and 0 bases from J, with 15 bases between. CDR3 length equals 16 residues. The germline gives CDR1 SNHLY, CDR2 FYNNEI. This chain's CDR3 is CASKSAGGPNTGELFF. The CDR3 DNA reads TGTGCCAGCAAATCCGCCGGTGGGCCGAACACCGGGGAGCTGTTTTTT.

The chain carries TRBV28 and TRBJ2-1, with 10 bases aligning to TRBD2. The length of the CDR3 is 15 residues. Germline V gene sequence: CDR1 MDHEN, CDR2 SYDVKM. The V gene end was trimmed by 5 bases and the J gene end by 7 bases; junction bases not matched to a gene: 8. In DNA, the CDR3 is TGTGCCAGCAGTCTCCCCTCTAGCGGGAGTAATGAGCAGTTCTTC. This translates into CASSLPSSGSNEQFF.

The chain joins TRBV28 to TRBJ1-2; 10 bases are a match to TRBD1. Germline CDR1 MDHEN, CDR2 SYDVKM. V lost 10 bases, J lost 7 bases, and 9 bases stayed unmatched. The CDR3 is 13 residues long. For the CDR3, the DNA is TGTGCCATAACCCCGGGACAGGGGATTGGCTACACCTTC. Its protein product is CAITPGQGIGYTF.

In its sample, this clonotype was seen a few times. In nucleotides, the CDR3 is TGTGCCAGCAGGAGAGAAAATGAAAAACTGTTTTTT. Its protein product is CASRRENEKLFF. The chain uses TRBV2 and TRBJ1-4; no reliable D call. CDR3 size: 12 residues. The ends were cut back, 6 bases at V and 5 bases at J, with 7 bases in the middle. The V gene's germline CDR1 is SNHLY and CDR2 FYNNEI.

The chain couples TRBV6-2 or TRBV6-3 to TRBJ2-3; D remains unclear. Deletions cut 2 bases from V and 0 bases from J, with 12 bases between. This CDR3 has 16 amino acids. Germline loops: CDR1 MNHEY, CDR2 SVGEGT. CDR3 protein: CASSYADGPSTDTQYF. As DNA, the CDR3 is TGTGCCAGCAGTTACGCGGACGGTCCTAGCACAGATACGCAGTATTTT.

In DNA, the CDR3 is TGTGCCAGCAGTTCAACCAGGGGGCAGCAAGAGACCCAGTACTTC. It codes for CASSSTRGQQETQYF. The chain has TRBV28 and TRBJ2-5; TRBD1 aligns across 8 bases. The CDR3 sequence is 15 residues long. The V gene's germline CDR1 is MDHEN and CDR2 SYDVKM. J was trimmed by 2 bases and V by 4 bases; bases with no gene match: 6.

The gene calls are TRBV29-1 and TRBJ1-3; no clear D. Deletions cut 0 bases from V and 0 bases from J, with 6 bases between. CDR1 and CDR2 from the germline V gene are SQVTM and ANQGSEA. The CDR3 is 14 residues long. The CDR3 coding sequence is TGCAGCGTTGAAGATTCTGACTCTGGAAACACCATATATTTT. It is translated as CSVEDSDSGNTIYF.

This clonotype was seen a few times. The V and J genes are TRBV5-1 and TRBJ2-2; D gene uncertain. The CDR3 contains 12 residues. Germline lookup yields CDR1 SGHRS and CDR2 YFSETQ. Trimming removed 2 bases at V and 7 bases at J, with 6 bases between. The DNA of the CDR3 is TGCGCCAGCAGCTTTCTGCTCGGGGAGCTGTTTTTT. Protein: CASSFLLGELFF.

Note on this clonotype: At one end the junction does not follow the germline gene, possibly because of a read error. The chain is built from TRBV28 and TRBJ2-7; the match to TRBD2 covers 9 bases. The V gene's germline CDR1 is MDHEN and CDR2 SYDVKM. The CDR3 runs 13 residues. The CDR3 here is CASSSAGGYEQHF. CDR3 sequence (DNA): TGTGCCAGCAGTTCGGCGGGAGGGTACGAGCAGCACTTC.

This clonotype was observed a few times. This chain links TRBV4-3 with TRBJ1-4; no clear D gene. In germline, CDR1 is LGHNA, CDR2 YSLEER. The CDR3 has 15 residues. Between the trimmed V and J ends, which lost 0 bases and 8 bases, there was a span of 13 bases. The CDR3 reads CASSQDTGNREKLFF. The CDR3 coding sequence is TGCGCCAGCAGCCAAGATACGGGGAACCGGGAAAAACTGTTTTTT.

This chain uses TRBV14 with TRBJ2-5; 7 bases are shared with TRBD2. This CDR3 region has 14 residues. Germline CDR1 and CDR2: SGHDN and FVKESK. V gave up 4 bases and J gave up 2 bases; unmatched junction bases: 4. The CDR3 is CASSLAGEQETQYF. The CDR3 DNA is TGTGCCAGCAGCCTTGCGGGAGAGCAAGAGACCCAGTACTTC.

The rearrangement links TRBV12-3 or TRBV12-4 to TRBJ2-5; TRBD1 agrees at 9 bases. The CDR3 contains 15 residues. Germline trimming cut 4 bases from V and 2 bases from J; bases unmatched to any gene: 5. The CDR3, as DNA: TGTGCCAGCAGTTCCGGGACAGGGAAGCAAGAGACCCAGTACTTC. Amino acid sequence: CASSSGTGKQETQYF.

J is TRBJ2-2 and V is TRBV18, with D possibly matching TRBD1 (5 bases). This CDR3 contains 15 residues. V lost 3 bases and J lost 4, with 12 bases in between. Germline CDR1 is KGHSH and CDR2 is LQKENI. The CDR3 sequence is CASSPQQGRTGELFF. The CDR3 coding sequence is TGTGCCAGCTCACCTCAGCAGGGCCGCACCGGGGAGCTGTTTTTT.

This clonotype appeared a few times. This chain joins TRBV12-3 or TRBV12-4 and TRBJ1-1; 7 bases fit TRBD1. This CDR3 contains 14 residues. V lost 3 bases, J lost 2 bases, and 3 bases stayed unmatched. CDR3 DNA sequence: TGTGCCAGCAGTTTTCAGGGGGTAAACACTGAAGCTTTCTTT. It translates to CASSFQGVNTEAFF.

This clonotype was counted a few times. The gene calls are TRBV7-9 and TRBJ1-4; the D is unclear. The V gene's germline CDR1 is SEHNR and CDR2 FQNEAQ (reference sequence). This CDR3 has 15 amino acids. V was shortened by 0 bases and J by 1 base, with 6 bases between the two germline ends. The CDR3 reads CASSLAGRTNEKLFF. CDR3 bases: TGTGCCAGCAGCTTAGCAGGGAGAACTAATGAAAAACTGTTTTTT.

This clonotype was recorded a few times. The rearrangement joins TRBV20-1 to TRBJ1-5; no reliable D call. The length of the CDR3 is 13 residues. Germline V lookup: CDR1 DFQATT, CDR2 SNEGSKA (reference sequence). DNA for the CDR3: TGCAGCATGTCGGGAGATAGCAATCAGCCCCAGCATTTT. It yields the protein CSMSGDSNQPQHF.

CDR3 sequence reads: CATLQYEGNSPLHF. The CDR3 DNA reads as TGTGCCACCCTCCAGTACGAGGGTAATTCACCCCTCCACTTT. This chain connects TRBV10-3 to TRBJ1-6, with D hard to call. V lost 10 bases and J 6 bases, leaving 16 bases between the germline ends. This CDR3 has 14 residues. From germline, CDR1 is ENHRY and CDR2 SYGVKD.